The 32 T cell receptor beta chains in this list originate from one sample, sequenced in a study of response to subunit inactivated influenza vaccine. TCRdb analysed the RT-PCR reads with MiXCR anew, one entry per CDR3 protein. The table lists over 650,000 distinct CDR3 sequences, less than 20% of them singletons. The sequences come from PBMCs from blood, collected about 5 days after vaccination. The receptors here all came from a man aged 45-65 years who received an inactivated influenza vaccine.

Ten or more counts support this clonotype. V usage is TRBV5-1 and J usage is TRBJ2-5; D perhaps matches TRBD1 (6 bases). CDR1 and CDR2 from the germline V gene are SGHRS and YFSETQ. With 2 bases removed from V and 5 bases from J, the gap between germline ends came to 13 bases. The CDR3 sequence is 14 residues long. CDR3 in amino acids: CASSFTGSRETQYF. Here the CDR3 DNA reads TGCGCCAGCAGCTTTACAGGGTCGAGGGAGACCCAGTACTTC.

The DNA for the CDR3 is TGCGCCAGCAGCCAAGCACAGGCGTCGTACTACGAGCAGTACTTC. Translated, it gives CASSQAQASYYEQYF. This rearrangement joins TRBV4-3 to TRBJ2-7; D is perhaps TRBD1 (5 bases). The CDR3 runs to 15 residues. CDR1 and CDR2 from the germline V gene are LGHNA and YSLEER. V was shortened by 1 base and J by 3 bases, with 13 bases between the two germline ends.

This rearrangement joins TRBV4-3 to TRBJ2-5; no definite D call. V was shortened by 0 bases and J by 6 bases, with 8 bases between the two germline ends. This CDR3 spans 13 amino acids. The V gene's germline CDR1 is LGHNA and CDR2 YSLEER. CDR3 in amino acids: CASSQDGRKTQYF. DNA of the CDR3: TGCGCCAGCAGCCAAGATGGCCGGAAGACCCAGTACTTC.

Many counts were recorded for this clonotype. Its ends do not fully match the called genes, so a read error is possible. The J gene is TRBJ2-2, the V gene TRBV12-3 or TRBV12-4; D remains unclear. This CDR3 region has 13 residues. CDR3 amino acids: CASSLLLTGELFF. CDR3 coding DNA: TGCGCCAGCAGCTTGCTCTTGACCGGGGAGCTGTTTTTT.

In DNA, the CDR3 is TGTGCCAGCAGCCAAAGAAGGACAGGGGGCTACAGCTACAATGAGCAGTTCTTC. This codes for CASSQRRTGGYSYNEQFF. The chain couples TRBV14 to TRBJ2-1; 11 bases are a match to TRBD1. This CDR3 is built from 18 residues. Looked up from germline, CDR1 is SGHDN and CDR2 is FVKESK. Unmatched junction bases numbered 9, after V lost 2 bases and J lost 3 bases. Complete variable domain (other parts from reference TRBV14 and TRBJ2-1): EAGVTQFPSHSVIEKGQTVTLRCDPISGHDNLYWYRRVMGKEIKFLLHFVKESKQDESGMPNNRFLAERTGGTYSTLKVQPAELEDSGVYFCASSQRRTGGYSYNEQFFGPGTRLTVL.

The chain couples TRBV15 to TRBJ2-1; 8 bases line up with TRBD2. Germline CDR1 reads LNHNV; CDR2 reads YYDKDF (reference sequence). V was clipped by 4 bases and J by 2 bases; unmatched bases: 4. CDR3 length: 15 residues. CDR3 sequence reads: CATSISGAPYNEQFF. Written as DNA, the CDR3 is TGTGCCACCAGCATTAGCGGGGCCCCCTACAATGAGCAGTTCTTC.

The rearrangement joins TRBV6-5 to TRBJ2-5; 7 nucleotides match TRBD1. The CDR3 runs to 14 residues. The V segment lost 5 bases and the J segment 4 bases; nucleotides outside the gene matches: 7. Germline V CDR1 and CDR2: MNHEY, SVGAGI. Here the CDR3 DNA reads TGTGCCAGCAGTCTACAGGGGTGGGGAGAGACCCAGTACTTC. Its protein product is CASSLQGWGETQYF.

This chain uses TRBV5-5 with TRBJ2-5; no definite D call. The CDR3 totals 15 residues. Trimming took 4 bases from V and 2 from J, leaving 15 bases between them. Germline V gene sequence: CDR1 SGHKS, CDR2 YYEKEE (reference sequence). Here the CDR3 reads CASSPNGQRQETQYF. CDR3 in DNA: TGTGCCAGCAGCCCAAACGGGCAGAGACAAGAGACCCAGTACTTC. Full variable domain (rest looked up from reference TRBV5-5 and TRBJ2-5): DAGVTQSPTHLIKTRGQQVTLRCSPISGHKSVSWYQQVLGQGPQFIFQYYEKEERGRGNFPDRFSARQFPNYSSELNVNALLLGDSALYLCASSPNGQRQETQYFGPGTRLLVL.

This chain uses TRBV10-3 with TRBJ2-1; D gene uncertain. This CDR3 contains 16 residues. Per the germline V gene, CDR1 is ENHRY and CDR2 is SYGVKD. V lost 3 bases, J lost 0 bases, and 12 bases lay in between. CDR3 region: CAISDTVRSSYNEQFF. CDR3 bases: TGTGCCATCAGTGATACAGTTCGAAGCTCCTACAATGAGCAGTTCTTC.

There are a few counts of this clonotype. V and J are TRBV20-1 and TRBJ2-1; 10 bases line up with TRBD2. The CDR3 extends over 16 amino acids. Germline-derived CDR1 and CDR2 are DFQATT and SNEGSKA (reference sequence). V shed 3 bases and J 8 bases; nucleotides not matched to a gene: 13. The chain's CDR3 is CSASSPKREGRDEQFF. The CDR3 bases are TGCAGTGCTAGTAGCCCAAAGCGGGAGGGCAGGGATGAGCAGTTCTTC.

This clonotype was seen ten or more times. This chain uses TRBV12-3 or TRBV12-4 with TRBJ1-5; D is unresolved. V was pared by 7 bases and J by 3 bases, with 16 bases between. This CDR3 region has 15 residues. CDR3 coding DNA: TGTGCCAGCAAACCCGACGAGGTCGACAATCAGCCCCAGCATTTT. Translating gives CASKPDEVDNQPQHF.

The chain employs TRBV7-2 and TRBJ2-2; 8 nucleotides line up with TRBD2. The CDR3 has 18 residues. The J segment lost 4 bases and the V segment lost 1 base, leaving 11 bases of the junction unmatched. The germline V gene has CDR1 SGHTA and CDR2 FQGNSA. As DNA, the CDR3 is TGTGCCAGCAGCTTAGTCGCGAGACTAGCGTCCTCCACCGGGGAGCTGTTTTTT. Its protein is CASSLVARLASSTGELFF.

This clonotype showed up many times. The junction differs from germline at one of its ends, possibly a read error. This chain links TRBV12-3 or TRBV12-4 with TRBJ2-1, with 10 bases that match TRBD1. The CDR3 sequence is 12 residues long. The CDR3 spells CASSSTGGVRLF. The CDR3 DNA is TGTGCCAGCAGTTCGACAGGGGGCGTGAGGCTCTTC.

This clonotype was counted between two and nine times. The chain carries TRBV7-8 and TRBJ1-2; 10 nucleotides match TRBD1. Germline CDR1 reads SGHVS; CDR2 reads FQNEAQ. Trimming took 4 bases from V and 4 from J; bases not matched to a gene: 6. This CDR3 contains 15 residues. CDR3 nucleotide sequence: TGTGCCAGCAGCTCCACCGGGGACAGGGGCTATGGCTACACCTTC. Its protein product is CASSSTGDRGYGYTF.

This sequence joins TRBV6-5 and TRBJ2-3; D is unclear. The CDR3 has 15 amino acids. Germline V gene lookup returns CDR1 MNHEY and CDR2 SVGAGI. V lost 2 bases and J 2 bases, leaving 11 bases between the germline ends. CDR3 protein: CASSYRSHDTDTQYF. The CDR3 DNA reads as TGTGCCAGCAGTTACAGGAGTCACGACACAGATACGCAGTATTTT.

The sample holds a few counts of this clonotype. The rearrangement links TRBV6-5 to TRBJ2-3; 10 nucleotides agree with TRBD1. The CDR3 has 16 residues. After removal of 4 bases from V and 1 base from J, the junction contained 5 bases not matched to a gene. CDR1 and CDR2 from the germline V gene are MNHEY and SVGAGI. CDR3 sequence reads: CASSSTGQGRTDTQYF. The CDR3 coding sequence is TGTGCCAGCAGTTCCACGGGACAGGGGCGCACAGATACGCAGTATTTT.

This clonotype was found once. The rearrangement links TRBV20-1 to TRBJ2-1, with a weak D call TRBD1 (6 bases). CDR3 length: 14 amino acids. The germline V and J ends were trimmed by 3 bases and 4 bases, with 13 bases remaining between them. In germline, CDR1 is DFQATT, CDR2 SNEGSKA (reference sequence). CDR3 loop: CSARPFTGYNEQFF. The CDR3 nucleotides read TGCAGTGCTAGGCCTTTCACAGGGTACAATGAGCAGTTCTTC.

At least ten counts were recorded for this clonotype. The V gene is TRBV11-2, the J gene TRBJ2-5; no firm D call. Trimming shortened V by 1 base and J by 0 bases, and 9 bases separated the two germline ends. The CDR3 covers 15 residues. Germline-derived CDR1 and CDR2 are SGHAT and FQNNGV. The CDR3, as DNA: TGTGCCAGCAGCTTAGTTAGGGCAGACCAAGAGACCCAGTACTTC. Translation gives CASSLVRADQETQYF.

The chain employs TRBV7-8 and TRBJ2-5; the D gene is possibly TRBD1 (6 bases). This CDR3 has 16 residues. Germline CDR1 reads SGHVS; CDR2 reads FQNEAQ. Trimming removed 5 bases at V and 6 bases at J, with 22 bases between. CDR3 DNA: TGTGCCAGCAGCCCAAGGCGTCAGGGGACGCAAAAGACCCAGTACTTC. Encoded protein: CASSPRRQGTQKTQYF.

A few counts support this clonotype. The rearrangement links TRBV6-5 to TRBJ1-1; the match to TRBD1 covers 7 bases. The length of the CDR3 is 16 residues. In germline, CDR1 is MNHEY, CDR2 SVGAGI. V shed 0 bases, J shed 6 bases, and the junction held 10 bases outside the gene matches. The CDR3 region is CASSYSRGLGHSEAFF. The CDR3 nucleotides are TGTGCCAGCAGTTACTCGAGGGGGCTCGGACACTCTGAAGCTTTCTTT.

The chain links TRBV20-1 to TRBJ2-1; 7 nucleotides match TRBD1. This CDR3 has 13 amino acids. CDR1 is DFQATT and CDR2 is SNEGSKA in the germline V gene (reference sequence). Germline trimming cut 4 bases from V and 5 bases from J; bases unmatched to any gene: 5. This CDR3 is CSANRDSDNEQFF. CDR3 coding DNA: TGCAGTGCTAACCGGGACAGTGACAATGAGCAGTTCTTC.

The CDR3 loop is CASSRTSGSGYEQYF. DNA of the CDR3: TGTGCCAGCAGCCGGACTAGCGGGAGTGGCTACGAGCAGTACTTC. V is TRBV11-2 and J is TRBJ2-7; 13 bases are a match to TRBD2. Germline V gene data show CDR1 as SGHAT and CDR2 as FQNNGV. This CDR3 has 15 residues. The J segment lost 3 bases and the V segment lost 5 bases, leaving 4 bases of the junction unmatched.

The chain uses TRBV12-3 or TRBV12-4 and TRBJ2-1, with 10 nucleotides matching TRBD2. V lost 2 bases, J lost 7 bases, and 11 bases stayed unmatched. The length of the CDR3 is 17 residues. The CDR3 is CASSLLASGGQENEQFF. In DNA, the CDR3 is TGTGCCAGCAGTTTATTGGCTAGCGGGGGCCAGGAGAATGAGCAGTTCTTC.

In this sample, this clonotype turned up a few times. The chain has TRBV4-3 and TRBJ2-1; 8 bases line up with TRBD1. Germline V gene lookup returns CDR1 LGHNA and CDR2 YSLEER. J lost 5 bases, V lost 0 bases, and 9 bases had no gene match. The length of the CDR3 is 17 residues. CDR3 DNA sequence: TGCGCCAGCAGCCAAGATTTCGGCAGGGGGCTTGACAATGAGCAGTTCTTC. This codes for CASSQDFGRGLDNEQFF.

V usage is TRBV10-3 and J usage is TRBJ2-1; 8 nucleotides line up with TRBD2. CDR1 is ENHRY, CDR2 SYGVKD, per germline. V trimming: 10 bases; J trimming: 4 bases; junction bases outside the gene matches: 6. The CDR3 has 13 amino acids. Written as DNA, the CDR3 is TGTGCCACGGGGGGGGGAGATTACAATGAGCAGTTCTTC. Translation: CATGGGDYNEQFF.

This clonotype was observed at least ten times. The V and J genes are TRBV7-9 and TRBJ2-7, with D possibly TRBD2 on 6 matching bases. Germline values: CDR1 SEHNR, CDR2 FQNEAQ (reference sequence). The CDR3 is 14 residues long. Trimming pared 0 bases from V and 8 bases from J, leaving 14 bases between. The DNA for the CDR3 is TGTGCCAGCAGCTTAGCGGGTACTAGCTCACAGCAGTACTTC. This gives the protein CASSLAGTSSQQYF.

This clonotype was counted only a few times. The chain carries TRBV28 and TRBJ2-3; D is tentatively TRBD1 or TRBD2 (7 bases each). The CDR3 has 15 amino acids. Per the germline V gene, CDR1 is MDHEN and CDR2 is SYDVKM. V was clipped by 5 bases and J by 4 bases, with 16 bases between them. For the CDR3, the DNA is TGTGCCAGCAGTGTAAGACAGGGAGGGGCAGATACGCAGTATTTT. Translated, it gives CASSVRQGGADTQYF.

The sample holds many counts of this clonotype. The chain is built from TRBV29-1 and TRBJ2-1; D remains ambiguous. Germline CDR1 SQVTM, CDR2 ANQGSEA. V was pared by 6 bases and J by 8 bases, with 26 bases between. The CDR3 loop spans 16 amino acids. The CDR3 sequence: CSVGGKLPLHEDEQFF. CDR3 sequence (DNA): TGCAGCGTCGGTGGGAAGTTACCTTTACACGAGGATGAGCAGTTCTTC.

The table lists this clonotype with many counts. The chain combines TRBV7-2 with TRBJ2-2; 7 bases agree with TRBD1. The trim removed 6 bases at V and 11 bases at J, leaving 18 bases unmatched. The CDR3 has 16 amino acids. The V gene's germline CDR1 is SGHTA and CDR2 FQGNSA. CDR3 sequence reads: CASRIVTTGNPDELFF. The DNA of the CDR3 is TGTGCCAGCAGAATAGTTACGACAGGGAACCCGGATGAGCTGTTTTTT.

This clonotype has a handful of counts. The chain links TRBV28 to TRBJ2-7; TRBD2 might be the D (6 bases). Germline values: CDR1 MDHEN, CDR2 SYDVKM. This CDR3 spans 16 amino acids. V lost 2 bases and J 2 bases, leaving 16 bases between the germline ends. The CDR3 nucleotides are TGTGCCAGCAGTTTAAACAGTGGGACTTTTACCTACGAGCAGTACTTC. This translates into CASSLNSGTFTYEQYF.

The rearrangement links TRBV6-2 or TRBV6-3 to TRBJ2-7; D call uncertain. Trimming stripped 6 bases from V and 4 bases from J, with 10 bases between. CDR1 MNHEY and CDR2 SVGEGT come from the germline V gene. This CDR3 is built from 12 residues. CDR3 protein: CASSWVGYEQYF. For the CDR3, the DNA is TGTGCCAGCAGCTGGGTGGGTTACGAGCAGTACTTC.

For the CDR3, the DNA is TGTGCCAGCAGCTTAGGGGCGAGCGGGAGCTGGCATGAGCAGTTCTTC. It is translated as CASSLGASGSWHEQFF. The rearrangement links TRBV11-3 to TRBJ2-1, with 8 bases that match TRBD2. Trimming at V came to 1 base and at J to 8 bases, leaving 10 bases not matched to a gene. The germline V gene encodes CDR1 SGHNT and CDR2 YENEEA. The CDR3 has 16 amino acids.